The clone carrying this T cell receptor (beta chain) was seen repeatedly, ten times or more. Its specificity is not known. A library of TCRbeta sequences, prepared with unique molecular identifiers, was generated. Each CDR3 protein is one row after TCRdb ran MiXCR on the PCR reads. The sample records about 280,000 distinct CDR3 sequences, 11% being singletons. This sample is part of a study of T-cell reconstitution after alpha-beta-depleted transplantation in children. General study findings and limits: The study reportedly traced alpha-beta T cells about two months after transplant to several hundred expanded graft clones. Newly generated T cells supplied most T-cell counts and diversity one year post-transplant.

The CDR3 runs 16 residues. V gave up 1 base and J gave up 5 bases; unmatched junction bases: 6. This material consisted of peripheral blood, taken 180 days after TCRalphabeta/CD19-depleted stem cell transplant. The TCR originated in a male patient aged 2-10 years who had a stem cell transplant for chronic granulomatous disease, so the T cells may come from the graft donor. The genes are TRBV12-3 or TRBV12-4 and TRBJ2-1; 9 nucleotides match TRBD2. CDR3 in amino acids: CASSLVGPSGNNEQFF. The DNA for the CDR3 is TGTGCCAGCAGTTTAGTTGGGCCTAGCGGGAACAATGAGCAGTTCTTC.